Listed here is a single TCR beta chain. What it binds is unknown. Produced via immunoSEQ multiplex PCR; TCRdb's table is partial and in-frame only. The table lists around 160,000 clones, approximately 88% of them singletons. The data belong to a study of T cell responses to AZD1222 COVID-19 vaccine. Overall study results and limits: A rise in Spike-specific TCR breadth and depth followed two AZD1222 doses. Samples come after the peak T cell response, not at day 14. Targeting of unmutated variant regions was reportedly seen in nearly half of spike-specific TCRs.

The sequenced sample was peripheral blood, obtained on day 0 of AZD1222 vaccination. The TCR comes from an adult in good health.

CDR3 amino acids: CAWSVLGRRGYTF. CDR3 DNA sequence: TGTGCCTGGAGTGTACTGGGACGGCGGGGCTACACCTTC. J is TRBJ1-2 and V is TRBV30; tentatively, D is TRBD1 (5 bases). V was clipped by 0 bases and J by 8 bases, with 13 bases between them. The V gene's germline CDR1 is GTSNPN and CDR2 SVGIG (reference sequence). The CDR3 is 13 amino acids.